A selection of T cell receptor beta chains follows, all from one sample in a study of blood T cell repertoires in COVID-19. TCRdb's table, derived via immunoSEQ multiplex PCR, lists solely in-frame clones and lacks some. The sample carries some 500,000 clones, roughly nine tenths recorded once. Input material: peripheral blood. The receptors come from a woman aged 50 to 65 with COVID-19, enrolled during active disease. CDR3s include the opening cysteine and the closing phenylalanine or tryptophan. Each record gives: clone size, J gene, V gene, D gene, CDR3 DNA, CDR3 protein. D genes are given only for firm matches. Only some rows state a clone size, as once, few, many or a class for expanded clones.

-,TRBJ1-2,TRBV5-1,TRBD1,TGCGCCAGCAGCCCTCGAGGGACAGGGCTCAACTTAAACTATGGCTACACCTTC,CASSPRGTGLNLNYGYTF
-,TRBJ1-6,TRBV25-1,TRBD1,TGTGCCAGCAGTGAATATGCGGGGGGACAGGGGAATTCACCCCTCCACTTT,CASSEYAGGQGNSPLHF
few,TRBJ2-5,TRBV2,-,TGTGCCAGCAGTGGGGCATCTCGACGAGAGACCCAGTACTTC,CASSGASRRETQYF
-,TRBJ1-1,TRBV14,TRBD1,TGTGCCAGCAGCCTTACAGGGGACACTGAAGCTTTCTTT,CASSLTGDTEAFF
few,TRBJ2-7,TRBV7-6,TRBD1,TGTGCCAGCAGCTTAGAGGGGACAGGGGCGGACGAGCAGTACTTC,CASSLEGTGADEQYF
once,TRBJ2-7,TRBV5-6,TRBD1,TGTGCCAGCAGCTCCGGGACAGGGTTCTCCTACGAGCAGTACTTC,CASSSGTGFSYEQYF
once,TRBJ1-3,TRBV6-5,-,TGTGCCAGCAGTTACTCAGCTAGCTCTGGAAACACCATATATTTT,CASSYSASSGNTIYF
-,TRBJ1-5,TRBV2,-,TGTGCCAGCAACATTGAGGGAATTCAGCCCCAGCATTTT,CASNIEGIQPQHF
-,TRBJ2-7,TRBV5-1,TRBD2,TGCGCCAGCAGCTTGGATAGCGGGAATGCCTACGAGCAGTACTTC,CASSLDSGNAYEQYF
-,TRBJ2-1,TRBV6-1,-,TGTGCCAGCAGTGAAGATGCGGTCTTCTCCTACAATGAGCAGTTCTTC,CASSEDAVFSYNEQFF
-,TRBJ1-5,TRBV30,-,TGTGCCTGGAGTGCGGGTTTGGATCAGCCCCAGCATTTT,CAWSAGLDQPQHF
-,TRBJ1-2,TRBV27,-,TGTGCCAGCAGTTTATTGCCAGGCATGAGGGACTACACCTTC,CASSLLPGMRDYTF
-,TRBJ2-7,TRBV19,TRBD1,TGTGCCAGTAGTTTAGACAGGGCCTCCTACGAGCAGTACTTC,CASSLDRASYEQYF
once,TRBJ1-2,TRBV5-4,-,TGTGCCAGCAGCTTGATTGACAGTTTCTATGGCTACACCTTC,CASSLIDSFYGYTF
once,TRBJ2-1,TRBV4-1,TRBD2,TGCGCCAGCAGCCAACTTGGACTAGCGGTCTACAATGAGCAGTTCTTC,CASSQLGLAVYNEQFF
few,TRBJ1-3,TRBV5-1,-,TGCGCCAGCAGCTTGGCCGCGGCCTCTGGAAACACCATATATTTT,CASSLAAASGNTIYF
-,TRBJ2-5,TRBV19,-,TGTGCCAGTAGTCATCCCCGGACGGGAGAAGAGACCCAGTACTTC,CASSHPRTGEETQYF
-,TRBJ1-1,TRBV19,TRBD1,TGTGCCAGTACCCAAGGGGGCCGTATGAACACTGAAGCTTTCTTT,CASTQGGRMNTEAFF
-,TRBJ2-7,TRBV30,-,TGTGCCTGGGGCGCCGGGGGCTACGAGCAGTACTTC,CAWGAGGYEQYF
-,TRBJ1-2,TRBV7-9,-,TGTGCCAGCAGCGCGGACAGCTCCAACTATGGCTACACCTTC,CASSADSSNYGYTF
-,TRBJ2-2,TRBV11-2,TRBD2,TGTGCCAGCAGCTCGACTAGCGGGGGGGCCGGGGAGCTGTTTTTT,CASSSTSGGAGELFF
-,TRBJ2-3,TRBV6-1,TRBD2,TGTGCCAGCAGTACTAGCGGGGGGCTCAGGTATACGCAGTATTTT,CASSTSGGLRYTQYF
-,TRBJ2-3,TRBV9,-,TGTGCCAGCAGCGTAGCAGGGCAGGATACGCAGTATTTT,CASSVAGQDTQYF
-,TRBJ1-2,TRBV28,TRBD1,TGTGCCAGCAGTAAGGGACAGAACTATGGCTACACCTTC,CASSKGQNYGYTF
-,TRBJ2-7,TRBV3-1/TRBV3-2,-,TGTGCCAGCAGCCATGGCCCGGGAAGCTCCTACGAGCAGTACTTC,CASSHGPGSSYEQYF
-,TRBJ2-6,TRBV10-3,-,TGTGCCATCAGTGAGGGGGGAGGAGGGGCTGGGGCCAACGTCCTGACTTTC,CAISEGGGGAGANVLTF
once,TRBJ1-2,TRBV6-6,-,TGTGCCAGCAAACCGGACTATGGCTACACCTTC,CASKPDYGYTF
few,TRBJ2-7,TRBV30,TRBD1,TGTGCCTGGGGCAGACAGGGAAACGAGCAGTACTTC,CAWGRQGNEQYF
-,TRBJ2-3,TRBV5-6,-,TGTGCCAGCAGCGGGAGGGGGGCGAGGACAGATACGCAGTATTTT,CASSGRGARTDTQYF
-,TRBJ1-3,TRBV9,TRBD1,TGTGCCAGCAGCGTTAACAGGGGCTCTGGAAACACCATATATTTT,CASSVNRGSGNTIYF
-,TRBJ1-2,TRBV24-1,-,TGTGCCACCAGTGGGGCCGGGGCTAACTATGGCTACACCTTC,CATSGAGANYGYTF
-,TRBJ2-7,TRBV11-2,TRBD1,TGTGCCAGCAGCCTCCGGGACAGCCAATACGAGCAGTACTTC,CASSLRDSQYEQYF
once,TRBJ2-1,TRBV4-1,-,TGCGCCAGCAGCCAAGCTGACGCGGTCAATGAGCAGTTCTTC,CASSQADAVNEQFF
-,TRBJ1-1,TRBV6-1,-,TGTGCCAGCAGTGACAGACAGGCAATAAGCGAAGCTTTCTTT,CASSDRQAISEAFF
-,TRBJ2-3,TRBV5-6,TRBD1,TGTGCCAGCAGCGTACAGGGGGCGAGGGGGACGCAGTATTTT,CASSVQGARGTQYF
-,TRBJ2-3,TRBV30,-,TGTGCCCACCGTGGCGGGGTAGGGACAGATACGCAGTATTTT,CAHRGGVGTDTQYF
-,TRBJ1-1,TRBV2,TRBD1,TGTGCCAGCACCCGGGGACAGAAGAACACTGAAGCTTTCTTT,CASTRGQKNTEAFF
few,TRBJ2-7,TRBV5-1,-,TGCGCCAGCAGCTCCCTCGCAGGTACGACCTACGAGCAGTACTTC,CASSSLAGTTYEQYF
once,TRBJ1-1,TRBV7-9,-,TGTGCCAGCAGCTTAGCGGGCATTGACACTGAAGCTTTCTTT,CASSLAGIDTEAFF
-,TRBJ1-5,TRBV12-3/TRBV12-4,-,TGTGCCAGCAGTCCCGGGACAAGCCAGCATTTT,CASSPGTSQHF